The T cell receptor (beta chain) described here comes from a study of T cells in Graves' hyperthyroidism and ophthalmopathy. Study-wide points: Blood also contained most expanded thyroid clonotypes above 0.001. Ophthalmopathy and stable hyperthyroidism were told apart by a 13 V-J model.

A patient was excluded if there was uncontrolled infection, other autoimmune disease, pregnancy or lactation. Diagnoses used clinical symptoms, serum thyroxine and TRAb, thyroid ultrasound and orbital computed tomography. This CDR3 region has 14 residues. V lost 3 bases and J lost 3, with 11 bases in between. Germline CDR1 is MGHDK and CDR2 is SYGVNS. TCR beta CDR3 sequences were amplified from RNA transcripts. RT-PCR in the first round (using the HTBI primer set) targeted the TCR CDR3. TCRdb passed the multiplex PCR reads through MiXCR, listing each CDR3 protein once. The data show 800,000 or so distinct CDR3 sequences, 38% seen once. This clonotype was seen only once. Its specificity is not known.

This TCR came from a young man with Graves' hyperthyroidism. The sample was blood. The chain joins TRBV25-1 to TRBJ1-1; D possibly corresponds to TRBD1 (5 bases). The CDR3 is CASSEGGGDTEAFF. As DNA, the CDR3 is TGTGCCAGCAGTGAGGGGGGGGGGGACACTGAAGCTTTCTTT.